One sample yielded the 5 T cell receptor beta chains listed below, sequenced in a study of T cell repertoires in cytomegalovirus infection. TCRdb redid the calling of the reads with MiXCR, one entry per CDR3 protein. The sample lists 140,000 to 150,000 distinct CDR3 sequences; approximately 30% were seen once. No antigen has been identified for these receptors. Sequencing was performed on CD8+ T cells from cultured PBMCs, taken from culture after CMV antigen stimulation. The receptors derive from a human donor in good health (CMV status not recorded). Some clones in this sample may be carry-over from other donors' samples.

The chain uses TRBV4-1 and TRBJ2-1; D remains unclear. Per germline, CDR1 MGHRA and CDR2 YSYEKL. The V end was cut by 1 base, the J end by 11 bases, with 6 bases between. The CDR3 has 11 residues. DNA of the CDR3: TGCGCCAGCAGCCAAGGGGCTCAGCAGTTCTTC. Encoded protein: CASSQGAQQFF.

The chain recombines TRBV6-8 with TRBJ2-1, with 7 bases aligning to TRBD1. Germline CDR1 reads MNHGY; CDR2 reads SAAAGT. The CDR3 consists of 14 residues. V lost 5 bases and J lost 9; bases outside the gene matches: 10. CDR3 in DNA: TGTGCCAGCAGTGGATTCTCAGGGGGTTCTGAGCAGTTCTTC. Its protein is CASSGFSGGSEQFF.

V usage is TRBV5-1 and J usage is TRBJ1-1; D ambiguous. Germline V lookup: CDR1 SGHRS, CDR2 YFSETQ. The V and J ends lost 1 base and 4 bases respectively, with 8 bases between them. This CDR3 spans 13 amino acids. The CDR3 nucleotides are TGCGCCAGCAGCTTGTATTGGGGCACTGAAGCTTTCTTT. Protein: CASSLYWGTEAFF.

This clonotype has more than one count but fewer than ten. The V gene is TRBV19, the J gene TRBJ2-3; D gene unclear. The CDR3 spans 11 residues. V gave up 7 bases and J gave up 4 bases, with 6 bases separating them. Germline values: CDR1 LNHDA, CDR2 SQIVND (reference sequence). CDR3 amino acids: CASKGPDTQYF. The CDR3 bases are TGTGCCAGTAAGGGCCCAGATACGCAGTATTTT.

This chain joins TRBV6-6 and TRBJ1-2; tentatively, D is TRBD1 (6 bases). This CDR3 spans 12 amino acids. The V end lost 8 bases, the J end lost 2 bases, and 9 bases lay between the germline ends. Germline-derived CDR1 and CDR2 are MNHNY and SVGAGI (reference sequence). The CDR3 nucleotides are TGTGCCAGCTTAGGACAGAACTATGGCTACACCTTC. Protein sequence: CASLGQNYGYTF.